The next 28 T cell receptor beta chains were all read from a single sample in a study of T-cell memory formation after mild COVID-19. Using its own MiXCR run on the 5' RACE reads, TCRdb lists one record per CDR3 protein. The sample contains about 400,000 distinct CDR3 sequences, about 15% of which appear only once. Source material: PBMCs or a T cell subset sorted from them (not recorded which). The origin of the receptors is a man in his late teens or twenties who had mild COVID-19 (a few samples of this study predate the infection). Cell type and time point are not known.

CDR3 amino acids: CANPEADGTGELFF. In DNA form, the CDR3 reads TGTGCCAACCCCGAGGCGGACGGCACCGGGGAGCTGTTTTTT. The chain carries TRBV28 and TRBJ2-2; D is unresolved. CDR1 is MDHEN, CDR2 SYDVKM, per germline. V shed 10 bases and J shed 4 bases, with 16 bases lying between them. CDR3 size: 14 residues.

The V gene is TRBV20-1, the J gene TRBJ2-5; the D gene is possibly TRBD2 (6 bases). The length of the CDR3 is 13 residues. Germline lookup yields CDR1 DFQATT and CDR2 SNEGSKA (reference sequence). Trimming stripped 8 bases from V and 4 bases from J, with 17 bases between. The CDR3 is CSCGLTRGETQYF. The DNA for the CDR3 is TGCAGTTGCGGGCTAACGCGGGGAGAGACCCAGTACTTC.

The chain employs TRBV6-1 and TRBJ1-1; the match to TRBD1 covers 11 bases. The J segment lost 5 bases and the V segment lost 7 bases, leaving 6 bases of the junction unmatched. The CDR3 extends over 14 amino acids. Germline CDR1 and CDR2: MNHNS and SASEGT. The CDR3 sequence: CASNPGQGGTEAFF. CDR3 in DNA: TGTGCCAGCAATCCGGGACAGGGGGGAACTGAAGCTTTCTTT.

V gene TRBV20-1 combines with J gene TRBJ2-5; TRBD1 matches 7 bases. V gave up 3 bases and J gave up 3 bases; unmatched junction bases: 4. The CDR3 contains 13 residues. Germline loops: CDR1 DFQATT, CDR2 SNEGSKA (reference sequence). CDR3 loop: CSASLDREETQYF. The CDR3 nucleotides are TGCAGTGCTAGCCTCGACAGGGAAGAGACCCAGTACTTC.

This clonotype was recorded many times. The CDR3 sequence is CASSDRRAAQYF. The CDR3 coding sequence is TGTGCCAGCAGTGACCGGCGGGCAGCGCAGTACTTC. The chain combines TRBV25-1 with TRBJ2-7, with D maybe TRBD2 (5 bases). The CDR3 has 12 residues. The germline V gene has CDR1 MGHDK and CDR2 SYGVNS. V lost 3 bases to trimming and J lost 9 bases, with 12 bases between them.

This clonotype was found a few times. The chain joins TRBV6-6 to TRBJ2-7; no clear D. V lost 5 bases and J 3 bases, leaving 5 bases between the germline ends. Germline assignment: CDR1 MNHNY and CDR2 SVGAGI (reference sequence). The CDR3 is 11 residues long. The CDR3 sequence: CASSLIYEQYF. In DNA, the CDR3 is TGTGCCAGCAGTCTGATCTACGAGCAGTACTTC.

This clonotype appeared a few times. This chain connects TRBV27 to TRBJ2-5, with a possible D match to TRBD2 (5 bases). The germline V gene encodes CDR1 MNHEY and CDR2 SMNVEV (reference sequence). The V end lost 6 bases, the J end lost 2 bases, and 16 bases lay between the germline ends. The length of the CDR3 is 15 residues. The CDR3 reads CASRPAGVLQETQYF. In DNA form, the CDR3 reads TGTGCCAGCAGGCCGGCGGGCGTACTACAAGAGACCCAGTACTTC.

This clonotype has at least ten counts. The chain is built from TRBV12-3 or TRBV12-4 and TRBJ2-3; no clear D. The CDR3 is 15 amino acids. Deletions cut 0 bases from V and 0 bases from J, with 7 bases between. CDR3 DNA sequence: TGTGCCAGCAGTTTAGCGGTACATAGCACAGATACGCAGTATTTT. It is translated as CASSLAVHSTDTQYF.

This clonotype has a handful of counts. The chain recombines TRBV29-1 with TRBJ2-1; 14 nucleotides align to TRBD2. Germline values: CDR1 SQVTM, CDR2 ANQGSEA. There are 15 residues in the CDR3. The junction had 7 bases not matched to a gene; V was cut back by 6 bases and J by 6 bases. CDR3 in amino acids: CSVEPGTSGGNEQFF. The CDR3 region has the DNA TGCAGCGTGGAACCCGGGACTAGCGGGGGCAATGAGCAGTTCTTC.

The table lists this clonotype with a few counts. V usage is TRBV7-9 and J usage is TRBJ1-1, with D maybe TRBD1 (6 bases). The germline V gene encodes CDR1 SEHNR and CDR2 FQNEAQ (reference sequence). V was pared by 1 base and J by 10 bases, with 10 bases between. This CDR3 has 12 residues. The CDR3 loop reads CASSLGGAGAFF. In DNA, the CDR3 is TGTGCCAGCAGCTTAGGGGGGGCCGGAGCTTTCTTT.

The V call is TRBV4-3, the J call TRBJ2-2; 8 bases fit TRBD1. J lost 1 base, V lost 0 bases, and 7 bases had no gene match. The CDR3 spans 18 residues. Germline CDR1 LGHNA, CDR2 YSLEER. CDR3 residues: CASSQEVVGTGNTGELFF. The CDR3 DNA sequence: TGCGCCAGCAGCCAAGAAGTGGTCGGGACAGGGAACACCGGGGAGCTGTTTTTT.

The chain uses TRBV20-1 and TRBJ1-1, with D possibly being TRBD1 (5 bases). Germline lookup yields CDR1 DFQATT and CDR2 SNEGSKA (reference sequence). The CDR3 consists of 14 residues. V was clipped by 2 bases and J by 3 bases, with 13 bases between them. The CDR3 region is CSARLTPGDTEAFF. The CDR3 bases are TGCAGTGCTAGACTGACACCGGGGGACACTGAAGCTTTCTTT.

This clonotype was counted between two and nine times. This chain uses TRBV12-3 or TRBV12-4 with TRBJ2-1; D ambiguous. Trimming removed 9 bases from V and 7 bases from J, with 13 bases in between. The CDR3 consists of 12 residues. The CDR3, as DNA: TGTGCCAGTATGGGGTTGTGGAATGAGCAGTTCTTC. Translated: CASMGLWNEQFF.

This clonotype was seen only a few times. The rearrangement links TRBV15 to TRBJ1-5; weak D call: TRBD1 (6 bases). The ends were cut back, 6 bases at V and 6 bases at J, with 18 bases in the middle. This CDR3 has 15 amino acids. The germline V gene has CDR1 LNHNV and CDR2 YYDKDF (reference sequence). In DNA, the CDR3 is TGTGCCACCAGTCGCGGGGGCGTAGAAAGTCAGCCCCAGCATTTT. Protein sequence: CATSRGGVESQPQHF.

In its sample, this clonotype was seen many times. This chain joins TRBV12-3 or TRBV12-4 and TRBJ2-2; perhaps TRBD1 as D (6 bases). With 8 bases removed from V and 0 bases from J, the gap between germline ends came to 16 bases. The CDR3 runs 16 residues. As DNA, the CDR3 is TGTGCCAGCTCCGCCCCCGGACAGTCGAACACCGGGGAGCTGTTTTTT. It is translated as CASSAPGQSNTGELFF.

The chain uses TRBV6-2 or TRBV6-3 and TRBJ2-3; D is uncertain. Germline V gives CDR1 MNHEY, CDR2 SVGEGT. V was pared by 2 bases and J by 3 bases, with 6 bases between. The CDR3 is 13 amino acids. The CDR3 sequence is CASSYGRTDTQYF. The CDR3 nucleotides read TGTGCCAGCAGTTACGGTCGGACAGATACGCAGTATTTT.

V gene TRBV10-3 combines with J gene TRBJ1-2; 7 bases match TRBD1. The length of the CDR3 is 13 residues. The ends lost 6 bases at V and 4 bases at J; junction bases unmatched: 5. Looked up from germline, CDR1 is ENHRY and CDR2 is SYGVKD. This CDR3 reads CAIRSTGSYGYTF. CDR3 DNA sequence: TGTGCCATCAGATCGACAGGGTCCTATGGCTACACCTTC.

This clonotype appeared a few times. This chain uses TRBV20-1 with TRBJ1-1; the match to TRBD1 covers 7 bases. Losses at the gene ends were 0 bases for V and 3 bases for J; bases not matched to a gene: 7. The CDR3 consists of 15 residues. Germline-derived CDR1 and CDR2 are DFQATT and SNEGSKA (reference sequence). In DNA, the CDR3 is TGCAGTGCTAGAGATAGGAAGGGGGCGGACACTGAAGCTTTCTTT. Its protein product is CSARDRKGADTEAFF.

This clonotype was counted ten times or more. The V gene is TRBV2, the J gene TRBJ2-4; TRBD2 aligns across 13 bases. The trim removed 5 bases at V and 11 bases at J, leaving 9 bases unmatched. The length of the CDR3 is 15 residues. CDR1 is SNHLY and CDR2 is FYNNEI in the germline V gene. In nucleotides, the CDR3 is TGTGCCAGCAGTCCCCCCGGACTAGCGGGGGACCTTCAGTACTTC. Protein sequence: CASSPPGLAGDLQYF.

This clonotype was seen ten or more times. This chain joins TRBV5-6 and TRBJ2-1, with 8 nucleotides matching TRBD1. The ends lost 1 base at V and 6 bases at J; junction bases unmatched: 6. Per germline, CDR1 SGHDT and CDR2 YYEEEE. There are 15 residues in the CDR3. For the CDR3, the DNA is TGTGCCAGCAGCTTGAAGGACAGGGTCACCAATGAGCAGTTCTTC. This encodes CASSLKDRVTNEQFF.

This clonotype has just a few counts. The rearrangement uses TRBV7-2 and TRBJ2-5; TRBD1 is a possible D gene (5 bases). This CDR3 is 13 amino acids long. CDR1 and CDR2 (germline): SGHTA, FQGNSA. With 8 bases removed from V and 1 base from J, the gap between germline ends came to 11 bases. Here the CDR3 DNA reads TGTGCCAGCTTCGACAGAACCCAAGAGACCCAGTACTTC. Residues: CASFDRTQETQYF. The variable domain in full, with the rest retrieved from reference TRBV7-2 and TRBJ2-5, is GAGVSQSPSNKVTEKGKDVELRCDPISGHTALYWYRQSLGQGLEFLIYFQGNSAPDKSGLPSDRFSAERTGGSVSTLTIQRTQQEDSAVYLCASFDRTQETQYFGPGTRLLVL.

This clonotype has ten or more counts. The CDR3 is CSARDSGGTGNEQFF. The CDR3 DNA reads as TGCAGTGCTAGAGATTCGGGGGGGACCGGAAATGAGCAGTTCTTC. The rearrangement links TRBV20-1 to TRBJ2-1; 8 positions match TRBD2. Losses at the gene ends were 0 bases for V and 7 bases for J; bases not matched to a gene: 8. Germline V gene data show CDR1 as DFQATT and CDR2 as SNEGSKA (reference sequence). The CDR3 runs to 15 residues.

This clonotype has only a few counts. V usage is TRBV12-3 or TRBV12-4 and J usage is TRBJ2-1, with D possibly being TRBD1 or TRBD2 (6 bases each). V was cut by 6 bases and J by 5 bases, with 20 bases left in between. The CDR3 consists of 16 residues. The CDR3 DNA reads TGTGCCAGCAGCTCTCCCCGGAGGGACACCAACAATGAGCAGTTCTTC. Residues: CASSSPRRDTNNEQFF.

V usage is TRBV9 and J usage is TRBJ2-7, with TRBD2 matching over 8 bases. CDR3 length: 15 residues. Per the germline V gene, CDR1 is SGDLS and CDR2 is YYNGEE. V shed 0 bases and J 7 bases; nucleotides not matched to a gene: 9. Written as DNA, the CDR3 is TGTGCCAGCAGCGTAGCCTCGGGGGGGTTGTGGGAGCAGTACTTC. It codes for CASSVASGGLWEQYF.

This clonotype was counted ten times or more. The CDR3 loop is CASSLKPDTQYF. CDR3 sequence (DNA): TGTGCCAGCAGCTTGAAGCCAGATACGCAGTATTTT. This chain links TRBV5-6 with TRBJ2-3; no definite D call. Germline loops: CDR1 SGHDT, CDR2 YYEEEE. This CDR3 spans 12 amino acids. V lost 1 base and J 4 bases, leaving 4 bases between the germline ends.

CDR3 region: CASSLAPGINEKLFF. The CDR3, as DNA: TGTGCCAGCAGCTTAGCGCCGGGTATTAATGAAAAACTGTTTTTT. The rearrangement joins TRBV7-9 to TRBJ1-4; D call uncertain. The V gene lost 0 bases and the J gene lost 4 bases, with 9 bases spanning the gap. Germline V CDR1 and CDR2: SEHNR, FQNEAQ (reference sequence). The CDR3 covers 15 residues.

This rearrangement joins TRBV5-1 to TRBJ2-3; the match to TRBD2 covers 12 bases. The junction had 6 bases not matched to a gene; V was cut back by 0 bases and J by 4 bases. CDR1 is SGHRS and CDR2 is YFSETQ in the germline V gene. The CDR3 spans 17 residues. The CDR3 sequence: CASSLAYTSGGSDTQYF. The DNA of the CDR3 is TGCGCCAGCAGCTTGGCCTATACTAGCGGGGGGTCAGATACGCAGTATTTT. Drawing the rest from reference TRBV5-1 and TRBJ2-3, the complete variable domain is KAGVTQTPRYLIKTRGQQVTLSCSPISGHRSVSWYQQTPGQGLQFLFEYFSETQRNKGNFPGRFSGRQFSNSRSEMNVSTLELGDSALYLCASSLAYTSGGSDTQYFGPGTRLTVL.

This chain's CDR3 is CSARDPRSGGYEQYF. In DNA, the CDR3 is TGCAGTGCTAGAGATCCTCGAAGCGGGGGGTACGAGCAGTACTTC. The genes are TRBV20-1 and TRBJ2-7; 9 bases fit TRBD2. This CDR3 is 15 amino acids long. After removal of 0 bases from V and 4 bases from J, the junction contained 7 bases not matched to a gene. CDR1 is DFQATT, CDR2 SNEGSKA, per germline (reference sequence).